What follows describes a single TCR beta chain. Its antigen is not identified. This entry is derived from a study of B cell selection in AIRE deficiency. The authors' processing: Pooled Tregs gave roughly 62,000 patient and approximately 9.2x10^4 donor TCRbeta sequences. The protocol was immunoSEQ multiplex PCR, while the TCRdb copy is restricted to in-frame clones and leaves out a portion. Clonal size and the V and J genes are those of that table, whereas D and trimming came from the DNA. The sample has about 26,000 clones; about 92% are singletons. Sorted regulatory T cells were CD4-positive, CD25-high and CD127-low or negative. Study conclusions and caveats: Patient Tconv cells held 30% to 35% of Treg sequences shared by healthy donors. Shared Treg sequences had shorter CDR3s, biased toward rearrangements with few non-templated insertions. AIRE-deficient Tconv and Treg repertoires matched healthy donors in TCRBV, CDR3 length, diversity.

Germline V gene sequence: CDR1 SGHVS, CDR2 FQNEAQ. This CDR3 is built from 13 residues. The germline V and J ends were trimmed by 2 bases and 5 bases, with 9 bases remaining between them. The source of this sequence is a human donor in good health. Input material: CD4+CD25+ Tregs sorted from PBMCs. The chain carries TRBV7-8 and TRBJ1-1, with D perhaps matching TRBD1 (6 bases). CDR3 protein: CASSLWGRTEAFF. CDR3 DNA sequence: TGTGCCAGCAGCTTATGGGGGCGGACTGAAGCTTTCTTT.